The subject of this entry is one T cell receptor beta chain. These data are taken from a study of blood T cell repertoires in COVID-19. The wider study: From the United States, Italy and Spain came samples of acute and convalescent COVID-19.

Germline V gives CDR1 SGHDN, CDR2 FVKESK. The CDR3 runs 16 residues. V shed 3 bases and J 6 bases; nucleotides not matched to a gene: 7. The method was immunoSEQ multiplex PCR; TCRdb's version includes in-frame clones alone and lacks a portion of them. This sample has 210,000 or so clones; approximately 91% occur once, and the top ten carry 5.5% to 7.5%. The chain employs TRBV14 and TRBJ1-6, with 8 bases lining up with TRBD1. This TCR came from a man in his forties with acute or convalescent COVID-19. The sequenced sample consisted of peripheral blood. CDR3 sequence: CASSQGDRGFNSPLHF. Written as DNA, the CDR3 is TGTGCCAGCAGCCAGGGTGACAGGGGTTTTAATTCACCCCTCCACTTT.